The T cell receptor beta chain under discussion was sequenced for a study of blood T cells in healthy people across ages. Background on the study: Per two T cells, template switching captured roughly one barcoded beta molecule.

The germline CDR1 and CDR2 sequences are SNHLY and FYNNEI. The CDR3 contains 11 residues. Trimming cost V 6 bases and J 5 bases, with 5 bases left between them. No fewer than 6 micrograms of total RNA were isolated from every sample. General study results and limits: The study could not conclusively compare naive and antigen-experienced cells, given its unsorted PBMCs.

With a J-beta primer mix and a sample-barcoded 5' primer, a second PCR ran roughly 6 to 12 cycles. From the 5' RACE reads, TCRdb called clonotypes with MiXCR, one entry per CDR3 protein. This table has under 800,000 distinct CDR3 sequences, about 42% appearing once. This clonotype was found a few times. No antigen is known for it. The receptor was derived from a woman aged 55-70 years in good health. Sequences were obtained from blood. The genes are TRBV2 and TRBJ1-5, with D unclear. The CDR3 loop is CASSIDQPQHF. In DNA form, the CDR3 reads TGTGCCAGCAGCATAGATCAGCCCCAGCATTTT.